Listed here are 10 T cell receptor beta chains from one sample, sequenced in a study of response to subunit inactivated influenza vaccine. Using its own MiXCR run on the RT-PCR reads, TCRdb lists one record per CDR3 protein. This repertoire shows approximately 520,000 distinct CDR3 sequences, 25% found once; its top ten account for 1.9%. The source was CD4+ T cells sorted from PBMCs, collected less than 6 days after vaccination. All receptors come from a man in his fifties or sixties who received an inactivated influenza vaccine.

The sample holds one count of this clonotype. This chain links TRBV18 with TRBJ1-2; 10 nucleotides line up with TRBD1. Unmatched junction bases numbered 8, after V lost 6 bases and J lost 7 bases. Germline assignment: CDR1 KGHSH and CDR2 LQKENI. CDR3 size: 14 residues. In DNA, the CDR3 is TGTGCCAGCTCTGTTTCCGGGACAGGGGTTGGCTACACCTTC. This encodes CASSVSGTGVGYTF.

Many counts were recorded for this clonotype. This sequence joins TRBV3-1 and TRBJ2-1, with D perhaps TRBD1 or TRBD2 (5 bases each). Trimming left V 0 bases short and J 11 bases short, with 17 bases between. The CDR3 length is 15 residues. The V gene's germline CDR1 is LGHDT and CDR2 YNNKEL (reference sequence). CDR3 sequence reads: CASSQDGGGRTKQFF. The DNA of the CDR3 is TGTGCCAGCAGCCAAGATGGTGGGGGACGGACGAAGCAGTTCTTC.

CDR3 coding DNA: TGCGCCAGCAGCCAAGGCGGTTTCAGGGCAGATACGCAGTATTTT. Its protein product is CASSQGGFRADTQYF. V usage is TRBV4-3 and J usage is TRBJ2-3, with D possibly TRBD1 on 5 matching bases. The length of the CDR3 is 15 residues. The germline V and J ends were trimmed by 1 base and 4 bases, with 12 bases remaining between them. Germline assignment: CDR1 LGHNA and CDR2 YSLEER.

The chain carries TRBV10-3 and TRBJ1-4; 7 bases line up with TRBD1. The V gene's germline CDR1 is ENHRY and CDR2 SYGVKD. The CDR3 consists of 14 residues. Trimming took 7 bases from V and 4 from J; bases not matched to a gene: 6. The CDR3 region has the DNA TGTGCCATCACTCTGGACAGGCGTAATGAAAAACTGTTTTTT. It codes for CAITLDRRNEKLFF.

The CDR3 nucleotides read TGTGCCAGCAGGGCGGGAGGTCCCGTTTCCTACGAGCAGTACTTC. Translating it yields CASRAGGPVSYEQYF. This chain uses TRBV6-2 or TRBV6-3 with TRBJ2-7, with TRBD2 matching 8 bases. Germline V gene sequence: CDR1 MNHEY, CDR2 SVGEGT. V trimming: 6 bases; J trimming: 1 base; junction bases outside the gene matches: 8. The CDR3 is 15 residues long.

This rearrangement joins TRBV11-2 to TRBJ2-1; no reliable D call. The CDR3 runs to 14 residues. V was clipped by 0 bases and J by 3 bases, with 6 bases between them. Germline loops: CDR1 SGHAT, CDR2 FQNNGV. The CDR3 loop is CASSLDPLYNEQFF. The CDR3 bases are TGTGCCAGCAGCTTAGATCCGCTCTACAATGAGCAGTTCTTC.

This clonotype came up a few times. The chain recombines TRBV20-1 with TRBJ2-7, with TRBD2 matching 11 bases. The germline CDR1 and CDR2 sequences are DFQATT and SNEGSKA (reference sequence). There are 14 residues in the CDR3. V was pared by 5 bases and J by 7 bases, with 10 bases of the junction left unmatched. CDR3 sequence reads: CSAPYSGGAREQYF. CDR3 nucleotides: TGCAGTGCTCCCTATAGCGGGGGGGCTCGGGAGCAGTACTTC.

The CDR3 DNA reads TGCGCCAGCAGCCCATTCGGGGGCAGCGGAAGCACAGATACGCAGTATTTT. Its protein is CASSPFGGSGSTDTQYF. V gene TRBV5-1 combines with J gene TRBJ2-3; D might be TRBD1 or TRBD2, each matching 6 bases. This CDR3 spans 17 amino acids. The ends were cut back, 4 bases at V and 0 bases at J, with 18 bases in the middle. CDR1 is SGHRS and CDR2 is YFSETQ in the germline V gene. Full variable domain (outside the CDR3, taken from reference TRBV5-1 and TRBJ2-3): KAGVTQTPRYLIKTRGQQVTLSCSPISGHRSVSWYQQTPGQGLQFLFEYFSETQRNKGNFPGRFSGRQFSNSRSEMNVSTLELGDSALYLCASSPFGGSGSTDTQYFGPGTRLTVL.

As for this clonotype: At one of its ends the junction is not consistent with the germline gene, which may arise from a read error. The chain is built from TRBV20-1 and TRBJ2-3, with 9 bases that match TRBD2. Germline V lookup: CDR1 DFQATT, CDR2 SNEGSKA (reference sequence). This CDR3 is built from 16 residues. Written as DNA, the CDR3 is TGCAGTGCTAGAGGGGCGACTAGCGGACGCACAGATCCGCAGTCTTTT. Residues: CSARGATSGRTDPQSF.

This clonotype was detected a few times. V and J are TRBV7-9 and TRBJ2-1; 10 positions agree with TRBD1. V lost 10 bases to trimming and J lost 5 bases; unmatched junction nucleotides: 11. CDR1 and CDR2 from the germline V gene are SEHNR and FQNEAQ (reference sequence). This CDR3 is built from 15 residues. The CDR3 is CAITRQGARDNEQFF. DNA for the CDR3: TGTGCCATAACCCGACAGGGGGCTAGGGACAATGAGCAGTTCTTC.